These 27 T cell receptor beta chains share one sample of origin, sequenced in a study of T cells in localized non-small cell lung cancer. Assay used: immunoSEQ multiplex PCR; TCRdb lists only in-frame clones, some missing. The table lists 70,000 or so clones, around 85% of them singletons, with 1.3% in the top ten. The sample consisted of peripheral blood, taken before any cancer treatment. The source of these receptors is a female donor over 55 with stage I lung adenocarcinoma.

The chain employs TRBV19 and TRBJ2-4; a weak D match, TRBD2 (5 bases). V dropped 3 bases and J dropped 2 bases, with 17 bases sitting between them. The germline gives CDR1 LNHDA, CDR2 SQIVND (reference sequence). The CDR3 is 17 residues long. This CDR3 reads CASSIWPPHGTKNIQYF. In DNA form, the CDR3 reads TGTGCCAGTAGTATTTGGCCCCCACACGGGACCAAAAACATTCAGTACTTC.

This sequence joins TRBV7-9 and TRBJ1-2, with TRBD1 as a possible D gene (6 bases). From germline, CDR1 is SEHNR and CDR2 FQNEAQ (reference sequence). This CDR3 has 14 residues. V was shortened by 3 bases and J by 6 bases, with 14 bases between the two germline ends. The CDR3 DNA sequence: TGTGCCAGCAGCTTGACCGGGGGGGCCCATGGCTACACCTTC. Translating gives CASSLTGGAHGYTF.

This sequence joins TRBV7-6 and TRBJ2-1, with TRBD1 matching over 8 bases. This CDR3 is built from 17 residues. J lost 0 bases, V lost 4 bases, and 8 bases had no gene match. Germline CDR1 and CDR2: SGHVS and FNYEAQ. The CDR3 region is CASSSLHRGYSYNEQFF. As DNA, the CDR3 is TGTGCCAGCAGCTCGTTGCACAGGGGGTACTCCTACAATGAGCAGTTCTTC. The whole variable domain, remainder taken from reference TRBV7-6 and TRBJ2-1, is GAGVSQSPRYKVTKRGQDVALRCDPISGHVSLYWYRQALGQGPEFLTYFNYEAQQDKSGLPNDRFSAERPEGSISTLTIQRTEQRDSAMYRCASSSLHRGYSYNEQFFGPGTRLTVL.

This chain connects TRBV5-1 to TRBJ2-7; 11 bases fit TRBD2. V dropped 0 bases and J dropped 0; count of bases not matched to a gene: 8. This CDR3 has 18 amino acids. Germline values: CDR1 SGHRS, CDR2 YFSETQ. CDR3 in amino acids: CASSLVGLADRSSYEQYF. The CDR3 bases are TGCGCCAGCAGCTTGGTGGGACTAGCGGACCGCAGCTCCTACGAGCAGTACTTC. Looking up the rest from reference TRBV5-1 and TRBJ2-7 gives the full variable domain: KAGVTQTPRYLIKTRGQQVTLSCSPISGHRSVSWYQQTPGQGLQFLFEYFSETQRNKGNFPGRFSGRQFSNSRSEMNVSTLELGDSALYLCASSLVGLADRSSYEQYFGPGTRLTVT.

The chain combines TRBV19 with TRBJ2-7; 7 nucleotides agree with TRBD1. V lost 5 bases and J lost 3; bases outside the gene matches: 7. Germline loops: CDR1 LNHDA, CDR2 SQIVND (reference sequence). The CDR3 is 14 amino acids. The CDR3 protein is CASSFAGTVYEQYF. The CDR3 bases are TGTGCCAGTAGTTTCGCCGGGACAGTCTACGAGCAGTACTTC. The whole variable domain, filled in from reference TRBV19 and TRBJ2-7, reads DGGITQSPKYLFRKEGQNVTLSCEQNLNHDAMYWYRQDPGQGLRLIYYSQIVNDFQKGDIAEGYSVSREKKESFPLTVTSAQKNPTAFYLCASSFAGTVYEQYFGPGTRLTVT.

Only a few counts were recorded for this clone. DNA of the CDR3: TGTGCCAGCAGTTATCAGGGACAGGGGGTAGGGGAGCAGTACTTC. Translating gives CASSYQGQGVGEQYF. The V gene is TRBV6-6, the J gene TRBJ2-7; TRBD1 aligns across 11 bases. The CDR3 is 15 amino acids. J gave up 7 bases and V 3 bases, and 8 bases lay outside the gene matches. Germline V gene data show CDR1 as MNHNY and CDR2 as SVGAGI (reference sequence).

This clone was counted a few times. The genes are TRBV7-6 and TRBJ2-7; TRBD1 agrees at 7 bases. The V gene's germline CDR1 is SGHVS and CDR2 FNYEAQ. The J segment lost 2 bases and the V segment lost 4 bases, leaving 5 bases of the junction unmatched. The CDR3 is made up of 14 amino acids. The CDR3, as DNA: TGTGCCAGCAGCTCTACGGGACAGACCTACGAGCAGTACTTC. It codes for CASSSTGQTYEQYF.

This clone was detected only a few times. The chain is built from TRBV4-3 and TRBJ2-7; 10 nucleotides agree with TRBD1. CDR3 length equals 15 residues. J gave up 5 bases and V 0 bases, and 4 bases lay outside the gene matches. From germline, CDR1 is LGHNA and CDR2 YSLEER. CDR3 in amino acids: CASSQEGQGLHEQYF. The DNA of the CDR3 is TGCGCCAGCAGCCAAGAGGGACAGGGGTTACACGAGCAGTACTTC.

This chain's CDR3 is CSAQGTRETNYGYTF. The CDR3 DNA reads as TGCAGCGCCCAGGGCACCAGGGAAACTAACTATGGCTACACCTTC. J is TRBJ1-2 and V is TRBV29-1; D is possibly TRBD1 (5 bases). The CDR3 extends over 15 amino acids. The ends were cut back, 7 bases at V and 0 bases at J, with 18 bases in the middle. The germline V gene has CDR1 SQVTM and CDR2 ANQGSEA.

The V gene is TRBV4-3, the J gene TRBJ2-7, with 7 nucleotides matching TRBD2. The ends lost 1 base at V and 4 bases at J; junction bases unmatched: 7. The CDR3 spans 15 residues. Germline V lookup: CDR1 LGHNA, CDR2 YSLEER. CDR3 DNA: TGCGCCAGCAGCCAAGGGCGGTCTAGCGGATACGAGCAGTACTTC. This gives the protein CASSQGRSSGYEQYF.

The gene calls are TRBV19 and TRBJ1-4; D is ambiguous. CDR1 is LNHDA and CDR2 is SQIVND in the germline V gene (reference sequence). CDR3 length: 9 residues. The V end lost 4 bases, the J end lost 12 bases, and 3 bases lay between the germline ends. The chain's CDR3 is CASSNELFF. CDR3 bases: TGTGCCAGTAGTAACGAACTGTTTTTT.

This rearrangement joins TRBV28 to TRBJ1-4; D call uncertain. This CDR3 has 13 amino acids. The germline V gene has CDR1 MDHEN and CDR2 SYDVKM. The germline V and J ends were trimmed by 3 bases and 7 bases, with 9 bases remaining between them. The CDR3 sequence: CASSFLAGEKLFF. The CDR3 DNA is TGTGCCAGCAGTTTTCTGGCAGGTGAAAAACTGTTTTTT. Variable domain in full (rest from reference TRBV28 and TRBJ1-4): DVKVTQSSRYLVKRTGEKVFLECVQDMDHENMFWYRQDPGLGLRLIYFSYDVKMKEKGDIPEGYSVSREKKERFSLILESASTNQTSMYLCASSFLAGEKLFFGSGTQLSVL.

The chain is built from TRBV5-1 and TRBJ2-7, with 8 bases identical to TRBD1. V shed 2 bases and J 9 bases; nucleotides not matched to a gene: 13. The CDR3 covers 15 residues. The germline CDR1 and CDR2 sequences are SGHRS and YFSETQ. Written as DNA, the CDR3 is TGCGCCAGCAGCTTTTCTGACCAGGGGGCTGAGGGGCAGTACTTC. It encodes CASSFSDQGAEGQYF. Filled out from reference TRBV5-1 and TRBJ2-7, the complete variable domain reads KAGVTQTPRYLIKTRGQQVTLSCSPISGHRSVSWYQQTPGQGLQFLFEYFSETQRNKGNFPGRFSGRQFSNSRSEMNVSTLELGDSALYLCASSFSDQGAEGQYFGPGTRLTVT.

The chain couples TRBV27 to TRBJ1-2; D possibly corresponds to TRBD1 (5 bases). The length of the CDR3 is 15 residues. Germline assignment: CDR1 MNHEY and CDR2 SMNVEV (reference sequence). The V end was cut by 3 bases, the J end by 1 base, with 12 bases between. The CDR3 spells CASSFGTGLNYGYTF. The CDR3 DNA is TGTGCCAGCAGTTTCGGAACGGGACTTAACTATGGCTACACCTTC.

The CDR3 nucleotides are TGTGCCAGCAGTTACGATCCAAATCAGCCCCAGCATTTT. Protein: CASSYDPNQPQHF. The chain is built from TRBV6-9 and TRBJ1-5; D ambiguous. CDR1 is MNHGY, CDR2 SVAAGI, per germline. The CDR3 covers 13 residues. With 3 bases removed from V and 4 bases from J, the gap between germline ends came to 7 bases.

The chain links TRBV10-3 to TRBJ2-1; tentatively, D is TRBD2 (6 bases). In germline, CDR1 is ENHRY, CDR2 SYGVKD. This CDR3 is 15 amino acids long. Trimming took 6 bases from V and 0 from J, leaving 12 bases between them. Here the CDR3 reads CAISGTSSSYNEQFF. The CDR3 DNA is TGTGCCATCAGCGGGACTTCGAGCTCCTACAATGAGCAGTTCTTC.

This clone showed up just a few times. The chain couples TRBV5-6 to TRBJ1-1; D is perhaps TRBD1 (5 bases). Trimming took 2 bases from V and 4 from J, leaving 9 bases between them. Per the germline V gene, CDR1 is SGHDT and CDR2 is YYEEEE. The CDR3 totals 13 residues. DNA of the CDR3: TGTGCCAGCAGCTTTGGGGGTGTCACTGAAGCTTTCTTT. It yields the protein CASSFGGVTEAFF.

V and J are TRBV6-5 and TRBJ1-2; D is uncertain. Germline assignment: CDR1 MNHEY and CDR2 SVGAGI. The length of the CDR3 is 15 residues. Between the trimmed V and J ends, which lost 0 bases and 0 bases, there was a span of 8 bases. CDR3 residues: CASSYSWETNYGYTF. CDR3 sequence (DNA): TGTGCCAGCAGTTACTCGTGGGAGACTAACTATGGCTACACCTTC.

The chain couples TRBV6-1 to TRBJ1-5, with D perhaps matching TRBD1 (6 bases). Germline assignment: CDR1 MNHNS and CDR2 SASEGT. V was cut by 8 bases and J by 4 bases, with 15 bases left in between. The CDR3 consists of 14 residues. The CDR3 sequence is CASGGRVENQPQHF. In DNA form, the CDR3 reads TGTGCCAGCGGGGGCCGGGTTGAAAATCAGCCCCAGCATTTT.

This clone was found a few times. This rearrangement joins TRBV19 to TRBJ2-6; D may correspond to TRBD1 or TRBD2 (5 bases each). CDR3 size: 17 residues. V was clipped by 7 bases and J by 0 bases, with 16 bases between them. Germline-derived CDR1 and CDR2 are LNHDA and SQIVND (reference sequence). The CDR3 spells CASTQSGGSSGANVLTF. For the CDR3, the DNA is TGTGCCAGTACCCAATCTGGGGGATCCTCTGGGGCCAACGTCCTGACTTTC.

The V gene is TRBV7-2, the J gene TRBJ2-1; D uncertain. The CDR3 totals 13 residues. Germline CDR1 SGHTA, CDR2 FQGNSA. Deletions cut 5 bases from V and 6 bases from J, with 11 bases between. The CDR3 coding sequence is TGTGCCAGCAGCCCTGACTGGCTCAATGAGCAGTTCTTC. It specifies CASSPDWLNEQFF.

The chain combines TRBV7-2 with TRBJ2-3; 9 nucleotides agree with TRBD2. Per germline, CDR1 SGHTA and CDR2 FQGNSA. CDR3 length equals 15 residues. V lost 5 bases to trimming and J lost 0 bases; unmatched junction nucleotides: 3. The CDR3 DNA follows: TGTGCCAGCAGCACGCGGGGGGGGAGCACAGATACGCAGTATTTT. This gives the protein CASSTRGGSTDTQYF.

The CDR3 DNA follows: TGTGCCAGCAGCCCCGTGAGGGCAGGTGAAAAACTGTTTTTT. Protein product: CASSPVRAGEKLFF. The V gene is TRBV11-2, the J gene TRBJ1-4; D remains ambiguous. The V end was cut by 5 bases, the J end by 7 bases, with 14 bases between. CDR3 size: 14 residues. Germline values: CDR1 SGHAT, CDR2 FQNNGV.

CDR3 bases: TGTGCCAGCAGCTCCGGACTAGCGGGGGGGCGCACAGATACGCAGTATTTT. This sequence encodes CASSSGLAGGRTDTQYF. The J gene is TRBJ2-3, the V gene TRBV7-8; 15 nucleotides align to TRBD2. This CDR3 contains 17 residues. Losses at the gene ends were 4 bases for V and 1 base for J; bases not matched to a gene: 3. Germline loops: CDR1 SGHVS, CDR2 FQNEAQ.

CDR3 sequence: CASSQNRGNYGYTF. In DNA form, the CDR3 reads TGTGCCAGCAGCCAAAACAGGGGGAACTATGGCTACACCTTC. The chain has TRBV4-2 and TRBJ1-2, with 8 bases matching TRBD1. V dropped 2 bases and J dropped 2; count of bases not matched to a gene: 1. CDR1 LGHNA and CDR2 YNFKEQ come from the germline V gene. This CDR3 region has 14 residues.

The V call is TRBV7-2, the J call TRBJ2-3; 9 bases are shared with TRBD2. This CDR3 is 17 amino acids long. Losses at the gene ends were 3 bases for V and 7 bases for J; bases not matched to a gene: 14. Per the germline V gene, CDR1 is SGHTA and CDR2 is FQGNSA. The chain's CDR3 is CASSLKRGAPLTHTQYF. In DNA, the CDR3 is TGTGCCAGCAGCTTGAAGCGGGGGGCCCCCCTCACGCATACGCAGTATTTT.

This chain uses TRBV29-1 with TRBJ1-2; 8 nucleotides line up with TRBD1. V dropped 4 bases and J dropped 10; count of bases not matched to a gene: 5. From germline, CDR1 is SQVTM and CDR2 ANQGSEA. The CDR3 covers 11 residues. CDR3 in DNA: TGCAGCGTTGGGACAGGGAACACCTACACCTTC. Its translation is CSVGTGNTYTF. Full variable domain (rest looked up from reference TRBV29-1 and TRBJ1-2): SAVISQKPSRDICQRGTSLTIQCQVDSQVTMMFWYRQQPGQSLTLIATANQGSEATYESGFVIDKFPISRPNLTFSTLTVSNMSPEDSSIYLCSVGTGNTYTFGSGTRLTVV.